The clone carrying this TCR beta chain was found many times. Time point of the sample: sample taken at primary tumor resection. Unsorted tumor, nontumor lung tissue or cryopreserved PBMC supplied the whole RNA. TCRdb passed the 5' RACE reads through MiXCR, listing each CDR3 protein once. The data hold roughly 80,000 distinct CDR3 sequences, with 8% observed a single time. This record comes from a study of spatial heterogeneity in lung cancer. Study information: The mean occurrence of each unique TCR and UMI combination in raw reads exceeded eight.

The CDR3 is 12 amino acids. Trimming stripped 5 bases from V and 4 bases from J, with 9 bases between. CDR1 SGHVS and CDR2 FQNEAQ come from the germline V gene. The chain employs TRBV7-8 and TRBJ2-7; D perhaps matches TRBD1 (6 bases). The clonotype was recovered from a male donor with early-stage non-small cell lung cancer. The material sequenced was PBMCs, taken at surgery. The chain's CDR3 is CASSKTGYEQYF. The CDR3 nucleotides are TGTGCCAGCAGCAAGACAGGTTACGAGCAGTACTTC.